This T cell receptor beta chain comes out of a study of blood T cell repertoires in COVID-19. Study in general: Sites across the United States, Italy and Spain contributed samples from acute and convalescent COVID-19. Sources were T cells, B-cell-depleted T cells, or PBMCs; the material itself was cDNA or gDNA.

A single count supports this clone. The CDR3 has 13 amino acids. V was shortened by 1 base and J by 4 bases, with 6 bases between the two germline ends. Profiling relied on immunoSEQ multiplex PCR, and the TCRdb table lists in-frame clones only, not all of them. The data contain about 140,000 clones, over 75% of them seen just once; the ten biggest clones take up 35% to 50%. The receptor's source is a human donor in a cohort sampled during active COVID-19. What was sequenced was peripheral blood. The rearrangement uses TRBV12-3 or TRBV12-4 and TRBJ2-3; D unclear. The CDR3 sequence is CASSLGLADTQYF. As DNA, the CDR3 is TGTGCCAGCAGTTTAGGCCTAGCAGATACGCAGTATTTT.